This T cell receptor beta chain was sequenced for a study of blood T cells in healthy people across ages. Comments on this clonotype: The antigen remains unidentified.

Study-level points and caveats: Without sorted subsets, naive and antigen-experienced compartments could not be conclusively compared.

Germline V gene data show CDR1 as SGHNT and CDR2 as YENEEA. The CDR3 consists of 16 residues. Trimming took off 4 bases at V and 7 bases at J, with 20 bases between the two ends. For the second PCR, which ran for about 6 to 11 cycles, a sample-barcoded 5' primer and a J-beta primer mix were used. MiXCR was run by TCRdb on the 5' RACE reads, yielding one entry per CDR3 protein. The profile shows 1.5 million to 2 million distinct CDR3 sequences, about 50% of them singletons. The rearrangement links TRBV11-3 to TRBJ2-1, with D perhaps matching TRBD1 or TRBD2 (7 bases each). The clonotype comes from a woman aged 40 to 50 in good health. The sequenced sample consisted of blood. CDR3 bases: TGTGCCAGCAGCTCTGGGTTTGACAGGGAGGGAAATGAGCAGTTCTTC. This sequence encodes CASSSGFDREGNEQFF.